The present entry profiles one TCR beta chain with its context. This clone occurred a few times. Its antigen remains unidentified. Qualities for individual bases were not recorded, and no much larger clone is one base off. CDR1 and CDR2, looked up from the germline V gene, are SGHRS and YFSETQ. The junction carries 12 bases between V and J, which are trimmed by 3 bases and 0 bases respectively. From cysteine to phenylalanine, the CDR3 is 15 amino acids long. Only the CDR3 DNA is retained, 45 bases long and in frame from the first base. This sample is part of a study of blood T cell repertoires in COVID-19 (dated by TCRdb to the early 2020s). At the level of the whole study: Samples from collaborators originated in the United States, Italy and Spain and spanned both the acute and convalescent phases of COVID-19. The sample metadata nearly always contained a de-identified subject ID, COVID-19 status, age in years and sex. The samples were drawn from the first 160 participants of the ongoing ImmuneRACE study and from some 1,300 subjects provided by 6 global collaborators. The prospective study material was composed of cDNA or gDNA derived from T cells, B-cell-depleted T cells, or PBMCs. Subjects who had been exposed to COVID-19, were actively infected with it, or had recovered from it provided the deeply sampled blood TCRbeta repertoires that made up the dataset. A freely available public database, intended as a resource for researchers studying the immune response to SARS-CoV-2, is where the repertoires were released. Where HLA class I and class II types were available, the types were taken from metadata supplied by the sample provider, not from assay-based typing.

TCRbeta CDR3 regions were amplified from genomic DNA by means of the immunoSEQ Assay, a bias-controlled multiplex PCR. Concerning the study's data processing: The number of nucleated cells in each sample was estimated from the amplification of reference gene primers within the assay. Sequence reads were collapsed and filtered to measure the absolute abundance of every unique TCRbeta CDR3 rearrangement. For each sample, productive Simpson clonality was calculated by taking the square root of Simpson's diversity index across productive rearrangements. Entries here come from immuneACCESS through TCRdb and include only in-frame sequences with V and J called. Some clones fail to appear in such tables; in the studies checked, an unresolved V gene covers under half of the shortfall, and the cause of the remainder is unknown. The V and J calls and clone size come from that table; D and trimming were worked out from the DNA. The sample table lists around 160,000 clones, roughly 80% of them with a count of one. The ten largest account for 8% to 9% of the sample.

The paper's findings and limits, for the study overall: How much clinical and demographic metadata was included differed by source and by participant, and the metadata was provided uncurated.

Each collaborating institution followed its own protocols to collect whole blood in K2EDTA tubes. For TCRbeta analysis, collaborator samples were shipped as frozen whole blood, as isolated PBMCs, or as DNA extracted from either sample type. In this chain, TRBV5-1 is recombined with TRBJ1-2; TRBD1 is a possible D gene, resting on 6 matching bases. The TCR sequence derives from a human donor with acute or convalescent COVID-19. The donor label of this sample is uncertain. The specimen sequenced was peripheral blood. The CDR3 protein is CASSYGQLANYGYTF. The DNA sequence reads TGCGCCAGCAGCTACGGACAGCTAGCTAACTATGGCTACACCTTC.